These T cell receptor beta chains were read from a single sample in a study of early T cells in non-severe SARS-CoV-2 infection. TCRdb redid the calling of the 5' RACE reads with MiXCR, one entry per CDR3 protein. The sample contains about 77,000 distinct CDR3 sequences, about 9.6% of which appear only once. Sequenced material: whole blood. These receptors originate from an adult who was a healthcare worker with PCR-confirmed SARS-CoV-2 infection or an uninfected control (not recorded which). The CDR3 runs from the conserved cysteine through the conserved F or W. D genes are given only for firm matches. Not every row has a clone size; where given, it reads once, few, many or a size class.

abundance | j_gene | d_gene | v_gene | CDR3aa | CDR3nt
many | TRBJ2-6 | TRBD1 | TRBV3-1 | CASSQRTGAVGANVLTF | TGTGCCAGCAGCCAAAGGACAGGGGCCGTTGGGGCCAACGTCCTGACTTTC
NA | TRBJ2-7 | NA | TRBV6-5 | CASSYRRAYEQYF | TGTGCCAGCAGTTACCGACGGGCCTACGAGCAGTACTTC
many | TRBJ2-2 | NA | TRBV11-2 | CASSLERPGELFF | TGTGCCAGCAGCTTGGAACGGCCCGGGGAGCTGTTTTTT
many | TRBJ2-7 | TRBD1 | TRBV7-9 | CASSFGQEEYF | TGTGCCAGCAGCTTTGGACAGGAAGAGTACTTC
NA | TRBJ2-3 | TRBD2 | TRBV18 | CASSPLSGASTDTQYF | TGTGCCAGCTCACCACTTAGCGGGGCAAGCACAGATACGCAGTATTTT
many | TRBJ1-1 | NA | TRBV7-8 | CASSLSSYTEAFF | TGTGCCAGCAGCTTATCGTCGTACACTGAAGCTTTCTTT
NA | TRBJ1-2 | NA | TRBV28 | CATHQGYGYTF | TGTGCCACCCACCAGGGATATGGCTACACCTTC
many | TRBJ2-5 | NA | TRBV7-6 | CASSRTGVGKETQYF | TGTGCCAGCAGCCGTACCGGGGTGGGGAAGGAGACCCAGTACTTC
many | TRBJ2-5 | NA | TRBV28 | CASSPGPTQETQYF | TGTGCCAGCAGTCCAGGGCCCACCCAAGAGACCCAGTACTTC
many | TRBJ1-5 | NA | TRBV7-9 | CASSLAGVSSQPQHF | TGTGCCAGCAGCTTAGCTGGGGTGTCGTCGCAGCCCCAGCATTTT
many | TRBJ2-5 | TRBD2 | TRBV14 | CASSQGAERDFLAGGSGFAQYF | TGTGCCAGCAGCCAAGGAGCCGAAAGGGATTTCCTAGCGGGAGGATCGGGTTTTGCCCAGTACTTC
many | TRBJ2-7 | TRBD1 | TRBV7-2 | CASSSDRYSYEQYF | TGTGCCAGCAGCTCGGACAGGTACTCCTACGAGCAGTACTTC
few | TRBJ2-5 | NA | TRBV5-4 | CASSLWELKETQYF | TGTGCCAGCAGCTTATGGGAACTTAAAGAGACCCAGTACTTC
many | TRBJ1-5 | NA | TRBV7-9 | CASSLAGTAEPQHF | TGTGCCAGCAGCTTAGCCGGGACCGCTGAGCCCCAGCATTTT
many | TRBJ2-1 | NA | TRBV20-1 | CSARVSRGRDEQFF | TGCAGTGCTAGAGTTTCGAGGGGCCGGGATGAGCAGTTCTTC
many | TRBJ1-5 | TRBD1 | TRBV27 | CASSRQGLGNQPQHF | TGTGCCAGCAGTCGACAGGGGCTGGGCAATCAGCCCCAGCATTTT
many | TRBJ2-5 | TRBD2 | TRBV4-1 | CASSQVIGGQETQYF | TGCGCCAGCAGCCAAGTAATCGGGGGGCAAGAGACCCAGTACTTC
many | TRBJ2-7 | NA | TRBV5-5 | CASSLLEARLTYEQYF | TGTGCCAGCAGCCTCCTCGAAGCACGGTTGACCTACGAGCAGTACTTC
many | TRBJ1-2 | NA | TRBV20-1 | CSASTPNYGYTF | TGCAGTGCTAGTACCCCTAACTATGGCTACACCTTC